This TCR beta chain came from a study of early T cells in non-severe SARS-CoV-2 infection. Whole-study context: The study sequenced bulk RNA from unsorted whole blood, with chains unpaired.

Study-level findings and limits: Matches to VDJdb favored anti-spike CD8 responses and missed private and CD4 specificities.

This clonotype has a count of ten or more. No antigen is known for it. At one boundary the junction diverges from the germline segment, which might be a read error. Each CDR3 protein gets one entry after TCRdb re-called the 5' RACE reads with MiXCR. The profile shows tens of thousands of distinct CDR3 sequences, 13% of them singletons. The CDR3 totals 18 residues. The germline V gene encodes CDR1 SGHNT and CDR2 YYREEE (reference sequence). The clonotype originates from an adult who was a healthcare worker with PCR-confirmed SARS-CoV-2 infection or an uninfected control (not recorded which). The chain links TRBV5-4 to TRBJ2-7, with D possibly being TRBD2 (5 bases). Sequenced: whole blood. As DNA, the CDR3 is TGTGCCAGCAGCTTGGACCCACGGGGAACCCTTACCTCCTACGGGCAGTACTTC. Translating it yields CASSLDPRGTLTSYGQYF.